The 24 T cell receptor beta chains below all came from one sample that was sequenced in a study of OX40 agonist ivuxolimab in advanced cancers. Sequencing used immunoSEQ multiplex PCR; TCRdb keeps in-frame clones, though not all of them. The sample yields about 20,000 clones, 83% seen once. The specimen comprised CD4+ or CD8+ T cells sorted from blood, sampled in a trial of the OX40 agonist ivuxolimab. These receptor sequences come from an adult with an advanced solid tumor such as melanoma, head and neck, liver or kidney cancer.

This clone was seen a single time. V gene TRBV5-8 combines with J gene TRBJ2-7; 7 nucleotides agree with TRBD1. The junction had 6 bases not matched to a gene; V was cut back by 7 bases and J by 2 bases. Germline V gene sequence: CDR1 SGHTS, CDR2 YDEGEE. CDR3 length: 13 residues. CDR3 in DNA: TGTGCCAGCCGAGAAACAGGGGCCTACGAGCAGTACTTC. Its translation is CASRETGAYEQYF.

The V and J genes are TRBV6-5 and TRBJ2-7, with 12 nucleotides matching TRBD1. V lost 8 bases, J lost 4 bases, and 6 bases stayed unmatched. CDR1 and CDR2 from the germline V gene are MNHEY and SVGAGI. The CDR3 runs to 14 residues. The CDR3 sequence is CASAPGQGAYEQYF. In DNA form, the CDR3 reads TGTGCCAGCGCCCCGGGACAGGGGGCTTACGAGCAGTACTTC.

This chain links TRBV2 with TRBJ1-5; D remains ambiguous. The CDR3 is made up of 15 amino acids. Germline assignment: CDR1 SNHLY and CDR2 FYNNEI. V was cut by 3 bases and J by 3 bases, with 12 bases left in between. For the CDR3, the DNA is TGTGCCAGCAGTGATCTCCAGGCGAACAATCAGCCCCAGCATTTT. Encoded protein: CASSDLQANNQPQHF. The whole variable domain, filled in from reference TRBV2 and TRBJ1-5, reads EPEVTQTPSHQVTQMGQEVILRCVPISNHLYFYWYRQILGQKVEFLVSFYNNEISEKSEIFDDQFSVERPDGSNFTLKIRSTKLEDSAMYFCASSDLQANNQPQHFGDGTRLSIL.

The chain uses TRBV7-3 and TRBJ2-7; D may correspond to TRBD1 or TRBD2 (5 bases each). Trimming left V 1 base short and J 0 bases short, with 10 bases between. The CDR3 loop spans 15 amino acids. Germline CDR1 reads SGHTA; CDR2 reads FQGTGA. The CDR3 DNA follows: TGTGCCAGCAGCTTAAATTTTGGGGGCTCCTACGAGCAGTACTTC. Translating it yields CASSLNFGGSYEQYF.

The chain has TRBV13 and TRBJ2-7; the match to TRBD2 covers 9 bases. Germline lookup yields CDR1 PRHDT and CDR2 FYEKMQ (reference sequence). The CDR3 extends over 15 amino acids. Trimming at V came to 5 bases and at J to 2 bases, leaving 7 bases not matched to a gene. The CDR3 reads CASSPGTSSTYEQYF. The CDR3 bases are TGTGCCAGCAGCCCTGGGACTAGCAGCACCTACGAGCAGTACTTC.

This chain connects TRBV10-3 to TRBJ2-5; D could derive from TRBD1 or TRBD2 (6 bases each). Germline V CDR1 and CDR2: ENHRY, SYGVKD. The CDR3 sequence is 18 residues long. Trimming removed 3 bases at V and 2 bases at J, with 22 bases between. For the CDR3, the DNA is TGTGCCATCAGTGACCCCATCGCAGGGGCGGGATCACAAGAGACCCAGTACTTC. It is translated as CAISDPIAGAGSQETQYF.

The J gene is TRBJ2-7, the V gene TRBV7-9; D not certain. Germline V gives CDR1 SEHNR, CDR2 FQNEAQ (reference sequence). Trimming removed 0 bases from V and 4 bases from J, with 4 bases in between. The CDR3 has 12 residues. CDR3 residues: CASSLALYEQYF. CDR3 in DNA: TGTGCCAGCAGCTTAGCTCTTTACGAGCAGTACTTC.

The rearrangement links TRBV21-1 to TRBJ1-6. TRBV21-1 is noted as a pseudogene. CDR3 length equals 16 residues. The CDR3 region is CASSLRSHSANSPLHF. In DNA form, the CDR3 reads TGTGCCAGCAGCCTCCGATCCCACTCGGCCAATTCACCCCTCCACTTT.

This clone was counted at least ten times. V and J are TRBV29-1 and TRBJ2-1; perhaps TRBD1 as D (6 bases). Germline CDR1 is SQVTM and CDR2 is ANQGSEA. This CDR3 spans 15 amino acids. V was shortened by 7 bases and J by 0 bases, with 16 bases between the two germline ends. Here the CDR3 reads CSGEGGRSSYNEQFF. CDR3 in DNA: TGCAGCGGAGAAGGGGGACGAAGCTCCTACAATGAGCAGTTCTTC.

The chain has TRBV4-2 and TRBJ1-1, with D hard to call. Germline V gene lookup returns CDR1 LGHNA and CDR2 YNFKEQ. The CDR3 sequence is 14 residues long. V lost 3 bases, J lost 2 bases, and 10 bases lay in between. The CDR3 DNA reads as TGTGCCAGCAGCCATGAACGGGTTAACACTGAAGCTTTCTTT. It encodes CASSHERVNTEAFF.

The chain combines TRBV28 with TRBJ1-4; D call uncertain. Trimming left V 3 bases short and J 5 bases short, with 4 bases between. The CDR3 runs 12 residues. From germline, CDR1 is MDHEN and CDR2 SYDVKM. This CDR3 reads CASSFENEKLFF. The CDR3 DNA reads as TGTGCCAGCAGTTTCGAGAATGAAAAACTGTTTTTT.

The gene calls are TRBV7-9 and TRBJ2-2; D remains ambiguous. This CDR3 has 16 amino acids. V lost 5 bases and J 6 bases, leaving 19 bases between the germline ends. Germline V gene sequence: CDR1 SEHNR, CDR2 FQNEAQ (reference sequence). The CDR3 protein is CASSALIVRFPGELFF. The CDR3 nucleotides are TGTGCCAGCAGCGCTTTGATAGTGCGCTTTCCCGGGGAGCTGTTTTTT. Based on the CDR3 plus reference TRBV7-9 and TRBJ2-2, the full variable domain is DTGVSQNPRHKITKRGQNVTFRCDPISEHNRLYWYRQTLGQGPEFLTYFQNEAQLEKSRLLSDRFSAERPKGSFSTLEIQRTEQGDSAMYLCASSALIVRFPGELFFGEGSRLTVL.

This clone was seen only a few times. The gene calls are TRBV6-5 and TRBJ2-7; a possible D gene is TRBD1 (5 bases). Germline V gene lookup returns CDR1 MNHEY and CDR2 SVGAGI. The CDR3 has 12 residues. V shed 2 bases and J shed 5 bases, with 7 bases lying between them. The CDR3 bases are TGTGCCAGCAGTTACGGCAGGGACGAGCAGTACTTC. This gives the protein CASSYGRDEQYF.

The chain is built from TRBV7-6 and TRBJ2-7; the D is unclear. Germline values: CDR1 SGHVS, CDR2 FNYEAQ. Trimming removed 4 bases from V and 3 bases from J, with 13 bases in between. The CDR3 runs 14 residues. The CDR3 sequence is CASSSDDVRYEQYF. CDR3 in DNA: TGTGCCAGCAGCTCCGATGACGTACGCTACGAGCAGTACTTC.

The chain couples TRBV27 to TRBJ1-2, with D possibly matching TRBD1 (6 bases). The CDR3 has 15 residues. Between the trimmed V and J ends, which lost 2 bases and 5 bases, there was a span of 15 bases. CDR1 MNHEY and CDR2 SMNVEV come from the germline V gene (reference sequence). CDR3 nucleotide sequence: TGTGCCAGCAGTTTAGGCCGACAGGAGCTATATGGCTACACCTTC. Translation gives CASSLGRQELYGYTF.

The chain recombines TRBV9 with TRBJ2-7; no clear D. This CDR3 comprises 15 residues. Trimming took 0 bases from V and 3 from J, leaving 13 bases between them. CDR1 is SGDLS, CDR2 YYNGEE, per germline. In nucleotides, the CDR3 is TGTGCCAGCAGCGTAGCGGACGGGCTAGGCTACGAGCAGTACTTC. As protein: CASSVADGLGYEQYF.

The CDR3 bases are TGTGCCAGCAGCCAAGACCCTAGCGGGAGTACAAATGAGCAGTTCTTC. Protein product: CASSQDPSGSTNEQFF. The chain employs TRBV4-2 and TRBJ2-1; TRBD2 aligns across 10 bases. Germline lookup yields CDR1 LGHNA and CDR2 YNFKEQ. V lost 0 bases, J lost 7 bases, and 6 bases stayed unmatched. This CDR3 spans 16 amino acids.

The rearrangement links TRBV6-6 to TRBJ2-7, with D perhaps matching TRBD1 or TRBD2 (5 bases each). CDR3 length: 15 amino acids. Trimming stripped 4 bases from V and 0 bases from J, with 13 bases between. The germline V gene encodes CDR1 MNHNY and CDR2 SVGAGI (reference sequence). CDR3 sequence (DNA): TGTGCCAGCAGTTCCGGGGCCGCGAGCTCCTACGAGCAGTACTTC. It translates to CASSSGAASSYEQYF.

The CDR3 DNA is TGTGCCAGCAGCTGGTCCCGGGACAACCCCAGGAGCACTGAAGCTTTCTTT. Translating it yields CASSWSRDNPRSTEAFF. J is TRBJ1-1 and V is TRBV11-2; D perhaps matches TRBD1 (6 bases). This CDR3 region has 17 residues. Germline V gives CDR1 SGHAT, CDR2 FQNNGV. Deletions cut 4 bases from V and 4 bases from J, with 22 bases between.

CDR3 region: CASSLPREGDGNTIYF. The DNA of the CDR3 is TGTGCCAGCAGCTTACCCCGAGAGGGGGATGGAAACACCATATATTTT. V gene TRBV13 combines with J gene TRBJ1-3; TRBD1 might be the D (6 bases). The germline CDR1 and CDR2 sequences are PRHDT and FYEKMQ (reference sequence). The CDR3 has 16 amino acids. V lost 2 bases to trimming and J lost 3 bases, with 14 bases between them. The variable domain in full, completed from reference TRBV13 and TRBJ1-3, reads AAGVIQSPRHLIKEKRETATLKCYPIPRHDTVYWYQQGPGQDPQFLISFYEKMQSDKGSIPDRFSAQQFSDYHSELNMSSLELGDSALYFCASSLPREGDGNTIYFGEGSWLTVV.

The rearrangement uses TRBV29-1 and TRBJ2-7, with D perhaps matching TRBD2 (6 bases). V was trimmed by 7 bases and J by 3 bases, leaving 31 bases between them. Germline lookup yields CDR1 SQVTM and CDR2 ANQGSEA. This CDR3 is 18 amino acids long. CDR3 sequence (DNA): TGCAGCGCCATACCGACACTACCCGATCTAGCGCCCCACTACGAGCAGTACTTC. It codes for CSAIPTLPDLAPHYEQYF.

This chain joins TRBV13 and TRBJ2-6, with no clear D. The CDR3 covers 14 residues. The germline V and J ends were trimmed by 6 bases and 0 bases, with 6 bases remaining between them. Germline assignment: CDR1 PRHDT and CDR2 FYEKMQ (reference sequence). The CDR3 loop reads CASRENSGANVLTF. In DNA, the CDR3 is TGTGCCAGCAGGGAAAACTCTGGGGCCAACGTCCTGACTTTC.

This sequence joins TRBV7-6 and TRBJ2-3; 8 bases align to TRBD2. CDR3 length: 17 amino acids. With 1 base clipped from V and 4 bases from J, the junction kept 10 bases outside the gene matches. Germline-derived CDR1 and CDR2 are SGHVS and FNYEAQ. Here the CDR3 reads CASSLVGTSASSDTQYF. CDR3 nucleotides: TGTGCCAGCAGCTTAGTGGGGACTAGTGCAAGTTCAGATACGCAGTATTTT.

This clone was found many times. This chain uses TRBV7-8 with TRBJ1-6, with D possibly being TRBD1 (6 bases). This CDR3 contains 15 residues. The germline gives CDR1 SGHVS, CDR2 FQNEAQ. V was shortened by 5 bases and J by 7 bases, with 15 bases between the two germline ends. The CDR3 here is CASSLGAGRNSPLHF. CDR3 sequence (DNA): TGTGCCAGCAGCCTGGGGGCCGGCAGGAATTCACCCCTCCACTTT. Full variable domain (missing parts from reference TRBV7-8 and TRBJ1-6): GAGVSQSPRYKVAKRGQDVALRCDPISGHVSLFWYQQALGQGPEFLTYFQNEAQLDKSGLPSDRFFAERPEGSVSTLKIQRTQQEDSAVYLCASSLGAGRNSPLHFGNGTRLTVT.